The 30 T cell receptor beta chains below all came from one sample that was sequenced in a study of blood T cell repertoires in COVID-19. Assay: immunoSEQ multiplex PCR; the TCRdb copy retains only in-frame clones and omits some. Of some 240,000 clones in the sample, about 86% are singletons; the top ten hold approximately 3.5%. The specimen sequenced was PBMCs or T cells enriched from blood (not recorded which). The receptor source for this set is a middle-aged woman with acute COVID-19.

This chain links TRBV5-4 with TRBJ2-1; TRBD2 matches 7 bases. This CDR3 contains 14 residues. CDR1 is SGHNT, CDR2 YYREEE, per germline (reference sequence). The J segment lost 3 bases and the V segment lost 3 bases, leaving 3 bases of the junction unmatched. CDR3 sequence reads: CASSSLADYNEQFF. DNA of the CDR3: TGTGCCAGCAGCTCCCTAGCGGACTACAATGAGCAGTTCTTC.

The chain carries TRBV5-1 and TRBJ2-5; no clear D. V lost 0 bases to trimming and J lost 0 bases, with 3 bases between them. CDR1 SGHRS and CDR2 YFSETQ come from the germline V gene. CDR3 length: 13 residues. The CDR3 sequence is CASSLADQETQYF. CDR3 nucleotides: TGCGCCAGCAGCTTGGCCGACCAAGAGACCCAGTACTTC.

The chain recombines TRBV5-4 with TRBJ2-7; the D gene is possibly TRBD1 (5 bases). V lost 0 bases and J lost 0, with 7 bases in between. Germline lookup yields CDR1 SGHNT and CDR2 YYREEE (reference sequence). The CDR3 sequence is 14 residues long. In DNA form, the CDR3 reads TGTGCCAGCAGCTTGGGGACAAACTCCTACGAGCAGTACTTC. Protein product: CASSLGTNSYEQYF. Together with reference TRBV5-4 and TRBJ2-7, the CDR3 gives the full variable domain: ETGVTQSPTHLIKTRGQQVTLRCSSQSGHNTVSWYQQALGQGPQFIFQYYREEENGRGNFPPRFSGLQFPNYSSELNVNALELDDSALYLCASSLGTNSYEQYFGPGTRLTVT.

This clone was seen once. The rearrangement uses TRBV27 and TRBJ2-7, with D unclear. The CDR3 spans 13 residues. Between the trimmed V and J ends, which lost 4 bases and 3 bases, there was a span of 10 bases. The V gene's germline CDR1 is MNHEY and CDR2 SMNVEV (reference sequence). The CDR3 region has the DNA TGTGCCAGCAGTTCCGGTTCTCTCTACGAGCAGTACTTC. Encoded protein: CASSSGSLYEQYF.

This CDR3 reads CASSLEGGPRSEQFF. The CDR3 region has the DNA TGCGCCAGCAGCTTGGAAGGGGGACCCCGTAGTGAGCAGTTCTTC. V gene TRBV5-1 combines with J gene TRBJ2-1; the D gene is possibly TRBD1 (6 bases). Germline V gives CDR1 SGHRS, CDR2 YFSETQ. V gave up 0 bases and J gave up 9 bases, with 16 bases separating them. The CDR3 extends over 15 amino acids. Based on the CDR3 plus reference TRBV5-1 and TRBJ2-1, the full variable domain is KAGVTQTPRYLIKTRGQQVTLSCSPISGHRSVSWYQQTPGQGLQFLFEYFSETQRNKGNFPGRFSGRQFSNSRSEMNVSTLELGDSALYLCASSLEGGPRSEQFFGPGTRLTVL.

The CDR3 DNA is TGTGCCAGCAGCTTGACTAGCGGGAGTGTCAATGAGCAGTTCTTC. Protein sequence: CASSLTSGSVNEQFF. The rearrangement uses TRBV7-6 and TRBJ2-1, with 12 bases identical to TRBD2. This CDR3 has 15 residues. V dropped 3 bases and J dropped 6; count of bases not matched to a gene: 3. CDR1 and CDR2 from the germline V gene are SGHVS and FNYEAQ.

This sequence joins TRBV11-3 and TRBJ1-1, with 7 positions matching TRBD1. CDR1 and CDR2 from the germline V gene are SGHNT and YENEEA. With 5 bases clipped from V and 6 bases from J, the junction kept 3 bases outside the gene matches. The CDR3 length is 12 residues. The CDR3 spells CASSPTGSEAFF. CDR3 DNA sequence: TGTGCCAGCAGCCCGACAGGGTCTGAAGCTTTCTTT.

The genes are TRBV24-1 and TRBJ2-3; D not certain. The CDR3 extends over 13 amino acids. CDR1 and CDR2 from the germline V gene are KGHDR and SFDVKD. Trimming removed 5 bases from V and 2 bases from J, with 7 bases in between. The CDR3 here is CATSGEVTDTQYF. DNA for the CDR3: TGTGCCACCAGTGGCGAGGTCACAGATACGCAGTATTTT.

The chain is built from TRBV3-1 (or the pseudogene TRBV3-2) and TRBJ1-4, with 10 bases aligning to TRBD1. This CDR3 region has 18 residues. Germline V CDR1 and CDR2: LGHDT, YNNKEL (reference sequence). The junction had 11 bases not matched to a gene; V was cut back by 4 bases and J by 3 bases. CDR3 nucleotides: TGTGCCAGCAGCCGCCCATCGGACAGGGGGTTCTCTAATGAAAAACTGTTTTTT. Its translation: CASSRPSDRGFSNEKLFF.

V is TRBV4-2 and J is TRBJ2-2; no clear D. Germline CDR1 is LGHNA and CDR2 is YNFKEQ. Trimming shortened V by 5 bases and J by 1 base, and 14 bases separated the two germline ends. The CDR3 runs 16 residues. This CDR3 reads CASSSLRRGNTGELFF. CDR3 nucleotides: TGTGCCAGCAGCTCCTTACGGAGAGGGAACACCGGGGAGCTGTTTTTT.

This CDR3 is CSVSSVAGTGELFF. The CDR3 coding sequence is TGCAGCGTAAGTAGCGTTGCAGGCACCGGGGAGCTGTTTTTT. The chain is built from TRBV29-1 and TRBJ2-2, with TRBD2 as a possible D gene (5 bases). V was clipped by 6 bases and J by 4 bases, with 15 bases between them. The germline gives CDR1 SQVTM, CDR2 ANQGSEA. This CDR3 contains 14 residues.

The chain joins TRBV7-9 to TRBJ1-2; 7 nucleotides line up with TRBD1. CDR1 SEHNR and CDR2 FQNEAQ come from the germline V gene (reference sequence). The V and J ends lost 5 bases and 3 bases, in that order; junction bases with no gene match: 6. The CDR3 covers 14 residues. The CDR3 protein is CASSASGTDYGYTF. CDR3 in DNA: TGTGCCAGCAGCGCCTCCGGGACAGACTATGGCTACACCTTC.

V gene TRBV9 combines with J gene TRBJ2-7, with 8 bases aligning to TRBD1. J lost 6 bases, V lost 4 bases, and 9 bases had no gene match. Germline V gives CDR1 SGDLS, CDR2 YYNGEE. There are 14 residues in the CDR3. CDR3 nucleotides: TGTGCCAGCAGCCAAAGGACAGGGTCGGGCGAGCAGTACTTC. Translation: CASSQRTGSGEQYF.

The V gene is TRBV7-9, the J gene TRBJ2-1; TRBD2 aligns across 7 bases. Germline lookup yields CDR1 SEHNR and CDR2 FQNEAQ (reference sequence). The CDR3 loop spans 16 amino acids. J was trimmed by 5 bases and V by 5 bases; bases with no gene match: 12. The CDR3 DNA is TGTGCCAGCAGCAATGTGGGGCTAGCGGAAAACAATGAGCAGTTCTTC. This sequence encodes CASSNVGLAENNEQFF. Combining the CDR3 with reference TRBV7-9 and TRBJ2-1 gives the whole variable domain DTGVSQNPRHKITKRGQNVTFRCDPISEHNRLYWYRQTLGQGPEFLTYFQNEAQLEKSRLLSDRFSAERPKGSFSTLEIQRTEQGDSAMYLCASSNVGLAENNEQFFGPGTRLTVL.

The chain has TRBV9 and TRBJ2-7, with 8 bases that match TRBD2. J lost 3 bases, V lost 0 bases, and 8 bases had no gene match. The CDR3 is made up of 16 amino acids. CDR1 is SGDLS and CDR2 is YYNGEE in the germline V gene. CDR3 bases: TGTGCCAGCAGCGTAGAGCCCAGAACTAGCGGCTACGAGCAGTACTTC. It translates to CASSVEPRTSGYEQYF.

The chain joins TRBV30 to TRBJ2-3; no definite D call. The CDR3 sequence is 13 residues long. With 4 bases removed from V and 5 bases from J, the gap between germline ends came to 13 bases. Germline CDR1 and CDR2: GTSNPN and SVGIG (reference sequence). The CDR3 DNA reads TGTGCCTGGAATACTCTGCACAGAGATACGCAGTATTTT. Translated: CAWNTLHRDTQYF. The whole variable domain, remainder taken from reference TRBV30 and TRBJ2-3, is SQTIHQWPATLVQPVGSPLSLECTVEGTSNPNLYWYRQAAGRGLQLLFYSVGIGQISSEVPQNLSASRPQDRQFILSSKKLLLSDSGFYLCAWNTLHRDTQYFGPGTRLTVL.

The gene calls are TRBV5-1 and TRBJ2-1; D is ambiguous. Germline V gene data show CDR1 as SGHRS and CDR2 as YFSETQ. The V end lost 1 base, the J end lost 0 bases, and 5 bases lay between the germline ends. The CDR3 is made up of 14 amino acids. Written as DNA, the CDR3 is TGCGCCAGCAGCTTGAGCCCCTCCTACAATGAGCAGTTCTTC. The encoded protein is CASSLSPSYNEQFF.

The CDR3 bases are TGTGCCAGCAGTTACAAAATGAGTGAGCAGTTCTTC. Translation gives CASSYKMSEQFF. The rearrangement joins TRBV6-6 to TRBJ2-1, with D uncertain. With 2 bases removed from V and 9 bases from J, the gap between germline ends came to 8 bases. The CDR3 is 12 residues long. Germline CDR1 is MNHNY and CDR2 is SVGAGI (reference sequence).

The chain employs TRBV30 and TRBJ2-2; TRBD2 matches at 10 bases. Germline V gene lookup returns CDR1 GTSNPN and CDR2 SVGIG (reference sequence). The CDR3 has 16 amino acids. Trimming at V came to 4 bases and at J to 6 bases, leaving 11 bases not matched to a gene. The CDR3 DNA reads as TGTGCCTGGAACGACCCAGCGGGAGGGGTTGCCGGGGAGCTGTTTTTT. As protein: CAWNDPAGGVAGELFF.

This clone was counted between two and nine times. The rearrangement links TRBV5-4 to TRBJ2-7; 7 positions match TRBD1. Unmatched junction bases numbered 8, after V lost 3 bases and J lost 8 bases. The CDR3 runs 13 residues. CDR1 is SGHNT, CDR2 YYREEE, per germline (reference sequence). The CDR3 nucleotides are TGTGCCAGCAGCTCGGACAGGAAGAGGCAGCAGTACTTC. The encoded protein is CASSSDRKRQQYF.

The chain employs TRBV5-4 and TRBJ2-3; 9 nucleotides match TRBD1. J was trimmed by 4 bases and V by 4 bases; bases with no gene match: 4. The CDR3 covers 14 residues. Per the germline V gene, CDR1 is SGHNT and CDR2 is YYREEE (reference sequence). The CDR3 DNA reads TGTGCCAGCAGCCACAGGGGGCAGGCAGATACGCAGTATTTT. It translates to CASSHRGQADTQYF.

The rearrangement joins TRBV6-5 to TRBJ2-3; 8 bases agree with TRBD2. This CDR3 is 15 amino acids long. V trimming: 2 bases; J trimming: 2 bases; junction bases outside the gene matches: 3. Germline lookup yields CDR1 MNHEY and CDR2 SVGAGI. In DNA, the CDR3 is TGTGCCAGCAGTTACCCTAGCGGGCCCACAGATACGCAGTATTTT. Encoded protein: CASSYPSGPTDTQYF.

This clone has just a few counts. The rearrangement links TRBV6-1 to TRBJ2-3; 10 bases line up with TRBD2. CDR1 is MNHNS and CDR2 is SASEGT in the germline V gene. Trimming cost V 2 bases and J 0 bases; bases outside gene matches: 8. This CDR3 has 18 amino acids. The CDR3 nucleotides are TGTGCCAGCAGTGAATGGGCTAGCGGGAGCGGGAGCACAGATACGCAGTATTTT. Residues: CASSEWASGSGSTDTQYF.

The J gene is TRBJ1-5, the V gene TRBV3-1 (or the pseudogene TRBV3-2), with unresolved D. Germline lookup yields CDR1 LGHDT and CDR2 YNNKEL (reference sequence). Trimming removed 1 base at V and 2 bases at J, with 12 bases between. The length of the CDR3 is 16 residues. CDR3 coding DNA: TGTGCCAGCAGCCAAGGAGAACTGAGCCGCAATCAGCCCCAGCATTTT. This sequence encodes CASSQGELSRNQPQHF.

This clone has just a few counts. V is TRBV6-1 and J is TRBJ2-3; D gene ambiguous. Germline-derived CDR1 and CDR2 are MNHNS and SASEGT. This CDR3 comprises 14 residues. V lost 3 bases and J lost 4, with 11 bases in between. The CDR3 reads CASSELGLADTQYF. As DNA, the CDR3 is TGTGCCAGCAGTGAGCTAGGTTTGGCAGATACGCAGTATTTT.

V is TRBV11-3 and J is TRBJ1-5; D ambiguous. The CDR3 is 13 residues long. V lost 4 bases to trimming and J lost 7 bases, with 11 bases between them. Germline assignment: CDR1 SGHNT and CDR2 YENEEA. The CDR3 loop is CASSSGAGQPQHF. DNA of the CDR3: TGTGCCAGCAGCTCGGGCGCGGGGCAGCCCCAGCATTTT. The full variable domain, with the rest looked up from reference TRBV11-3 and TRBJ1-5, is EAGVVQSPRYKIIEKKQPVAFWCNPISGHNTLYWYLQNLGQGPELLIRYENEEAVDDSQLPKDRFSAERLKGVDSTLKIQPAELGDSAVYLCASSSGAGQPQHFGDGTRLSIL.

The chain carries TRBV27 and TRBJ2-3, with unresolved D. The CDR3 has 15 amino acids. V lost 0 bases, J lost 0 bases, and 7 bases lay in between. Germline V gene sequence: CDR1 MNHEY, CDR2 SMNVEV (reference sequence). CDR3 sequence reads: CASSLSARSTDTQYF. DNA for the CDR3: TGTGCCAGCAGTTTATCGGCTCGTAGCACAGATACGCAGTATTTT.

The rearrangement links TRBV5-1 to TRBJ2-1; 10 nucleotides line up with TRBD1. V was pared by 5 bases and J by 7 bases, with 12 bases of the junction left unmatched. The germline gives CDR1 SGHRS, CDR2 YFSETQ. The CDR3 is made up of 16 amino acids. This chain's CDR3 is CASSSPGQGSKNEQFF. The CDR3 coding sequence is TGCGCCAGCAGTTCCCCGGGACAGGGGAGCAAGAATGAGCAGTTCTTC.

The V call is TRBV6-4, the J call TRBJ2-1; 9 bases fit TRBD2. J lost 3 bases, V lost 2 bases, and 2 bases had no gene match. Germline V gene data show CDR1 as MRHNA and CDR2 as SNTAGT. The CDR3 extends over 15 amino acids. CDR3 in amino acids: CASSDILAGYNEQFF. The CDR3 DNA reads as TGTGCCAGCAGTGACATACTAGCGGGCTACAATGAGCAGTTCTTC.

The CDR3 DNA is TGCGCCAGCAGCTCGCGGACTAGCGGGAGGTATTTGGAGACCCAGTACTTC. This codes for CASSSRTSGRYLETQYF. The chain recombines TRBV5-1 with TRBJ2-5, with 14 bases that match TRBD2. CDR3 length equals 17 residues. Looked up from germline, CDR1 is SGHRS and CDR2 is YFSETQ. With V trimmed by 3 bases and J by 5 bases, 9 bases remained unmatched.